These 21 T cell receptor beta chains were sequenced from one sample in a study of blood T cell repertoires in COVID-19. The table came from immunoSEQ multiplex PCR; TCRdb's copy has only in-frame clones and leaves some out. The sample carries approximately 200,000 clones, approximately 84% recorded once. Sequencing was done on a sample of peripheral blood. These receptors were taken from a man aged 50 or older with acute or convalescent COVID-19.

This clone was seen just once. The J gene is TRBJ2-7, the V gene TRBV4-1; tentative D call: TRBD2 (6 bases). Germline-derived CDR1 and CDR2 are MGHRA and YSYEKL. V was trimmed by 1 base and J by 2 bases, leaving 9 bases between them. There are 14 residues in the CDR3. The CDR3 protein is CASSQGDLTYEQYF. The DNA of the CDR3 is TGCGCCAGCAGCCAAGGGGACTTAACCTACGAGCAGTACTTC.

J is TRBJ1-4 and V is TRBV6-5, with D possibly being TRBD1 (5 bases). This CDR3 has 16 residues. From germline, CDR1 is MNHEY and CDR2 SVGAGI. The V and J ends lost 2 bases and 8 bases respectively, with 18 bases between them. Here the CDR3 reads CASSYRQSGPPEKLFF. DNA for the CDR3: TGTGCCAGCAGTTACCGACAGTCGGGCCCACCGGAAAAACTGTTTTTT.

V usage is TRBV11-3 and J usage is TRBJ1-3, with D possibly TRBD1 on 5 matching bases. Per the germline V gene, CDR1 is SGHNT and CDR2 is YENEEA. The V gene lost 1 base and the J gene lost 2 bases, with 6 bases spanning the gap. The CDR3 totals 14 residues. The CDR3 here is CASSLGQPGNTIYF. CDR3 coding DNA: TGTGCCAGCAGCTTAGGACAGCCTGGAAACACCATATATTTT.

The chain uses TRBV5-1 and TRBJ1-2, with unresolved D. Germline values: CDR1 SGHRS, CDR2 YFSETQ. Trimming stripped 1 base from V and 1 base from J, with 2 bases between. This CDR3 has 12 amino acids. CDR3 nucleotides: TGCGCCAGCAGCTTGTATAACTATGGCTACACCTTC. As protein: CASSLYNYGYTF.

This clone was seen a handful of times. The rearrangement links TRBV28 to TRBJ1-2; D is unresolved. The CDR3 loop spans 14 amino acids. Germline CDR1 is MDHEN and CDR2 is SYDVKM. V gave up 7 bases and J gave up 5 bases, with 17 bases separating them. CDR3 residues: CASTPQDTQYGYTF. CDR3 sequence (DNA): TGTGCCAGCACCCCCCAGGATACTCAGTATGGCTACACCTTC.

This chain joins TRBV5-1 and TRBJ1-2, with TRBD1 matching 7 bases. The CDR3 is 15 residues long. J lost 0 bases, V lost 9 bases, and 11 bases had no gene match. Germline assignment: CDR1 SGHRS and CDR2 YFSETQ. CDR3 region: CATNSGTETNYGYTF. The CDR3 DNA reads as TGCGCCACCAATTCGGGGACAGAAACTAACTATGGCTACACCTTC.

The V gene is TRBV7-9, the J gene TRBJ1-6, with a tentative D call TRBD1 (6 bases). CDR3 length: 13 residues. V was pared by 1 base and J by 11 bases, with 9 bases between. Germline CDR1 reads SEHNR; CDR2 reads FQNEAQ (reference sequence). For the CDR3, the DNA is TGTGCCAGCAGCTTAGATCAGGGGACACCCCTCCACTTT. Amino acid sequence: CASSLDQGTPLHF.

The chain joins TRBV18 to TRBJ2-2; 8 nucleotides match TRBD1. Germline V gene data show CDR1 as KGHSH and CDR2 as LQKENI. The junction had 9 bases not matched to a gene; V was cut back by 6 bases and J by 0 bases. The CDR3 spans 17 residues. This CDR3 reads CASSKRQGTTNTGELFF. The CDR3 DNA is TGTGCCAGCTCCAAACGACAGGGGACCACGAACACCGGGGAGCTGTTTTTT. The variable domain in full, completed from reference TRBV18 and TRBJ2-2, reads NAGVMQNPRHLVRRRGQEARLRCSPMKGHSHVYWYRQLPEEGLKFMVYLQKENIIDESGMPKERFSAEFPKEGPSILRIQQVVRGDSAAYFCASSKRQGTTNTGELFFGEGSRLTVL.

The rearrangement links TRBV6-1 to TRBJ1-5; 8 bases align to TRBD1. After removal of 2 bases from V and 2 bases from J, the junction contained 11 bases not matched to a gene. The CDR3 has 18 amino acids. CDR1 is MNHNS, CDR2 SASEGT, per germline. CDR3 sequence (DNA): TGTGCCAGCAGTGAATTTGGGACAGGAAGGTGGGGCAATCAGCCCCAGCATTTT. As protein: CASSEFGTGRWGNQPQHF.

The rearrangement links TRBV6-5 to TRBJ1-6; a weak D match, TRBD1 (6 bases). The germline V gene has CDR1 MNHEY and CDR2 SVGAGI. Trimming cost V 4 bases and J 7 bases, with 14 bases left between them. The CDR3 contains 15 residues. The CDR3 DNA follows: TGTGCCAGCAGTTCCGAGACAGGACCGAATTCACCCCTCCACTTT. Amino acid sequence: CASSSETGPNSPLHF.

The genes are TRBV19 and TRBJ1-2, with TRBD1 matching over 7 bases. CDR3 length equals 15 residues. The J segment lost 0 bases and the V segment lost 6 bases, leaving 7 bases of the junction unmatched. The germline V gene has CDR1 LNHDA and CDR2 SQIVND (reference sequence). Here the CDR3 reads CASRPGDRANYGYTF. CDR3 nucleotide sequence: TGTGCCAGTAGGCCAGGAGACAGGGCTAACTATGGCTACACCTTC. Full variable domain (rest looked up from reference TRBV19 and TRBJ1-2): DGGITQSPKYLFRKEGQNVTLSCEQNLNHDAMYWYRQDPGQGLRLIYYSQIVNDFQKGDIAEGYSVSREKKESFPLTVTSAQKNPTAFYLCASRPGDRANYGYTFGSGTRLTVV.

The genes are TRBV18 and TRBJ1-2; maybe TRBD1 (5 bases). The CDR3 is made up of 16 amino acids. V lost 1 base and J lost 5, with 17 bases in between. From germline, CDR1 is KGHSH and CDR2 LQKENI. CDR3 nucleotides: TGTGCCAGCTCACCACAGGGGTCTGTTTCAAAATATGGCTACACCTTC. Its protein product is CASSPQGSVSKYGYTF. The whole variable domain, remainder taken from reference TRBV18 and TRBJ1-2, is NAGVMQNPRHLVRRRGQEARLRCSPMKGHSHVYWYRQLPEEGLKFMVYLQKENIIDESGMPKERFSAEFPKEGPSILRIQQVVRGDSAAYFCASSPQGSVSKYGYTFGSGTRLTVV.

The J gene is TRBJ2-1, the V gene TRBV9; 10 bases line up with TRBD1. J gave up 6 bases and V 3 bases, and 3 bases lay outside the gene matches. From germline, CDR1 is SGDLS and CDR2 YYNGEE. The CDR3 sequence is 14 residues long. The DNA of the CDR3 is TGTGCCAGCAGCGCCCGGACAGGGGGCAATGAGCAGTTCTTC. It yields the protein CASSARTGGNEQFF. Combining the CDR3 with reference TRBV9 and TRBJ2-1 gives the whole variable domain DSGVTQTPKHLITATGQRVTLRCSPRSGDLSVYWYQQSLDQGLQFLIQYYNGEERAKGNILERFSAQQFPDLHSELNLSSLELGDSALYFCASSARTGGNEQFFGPGTRLTVL.

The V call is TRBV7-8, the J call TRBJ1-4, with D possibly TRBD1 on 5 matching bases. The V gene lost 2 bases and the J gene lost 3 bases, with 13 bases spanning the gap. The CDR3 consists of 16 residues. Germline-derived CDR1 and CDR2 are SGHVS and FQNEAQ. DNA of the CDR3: TGTGCCAGCAGCTTACGCGCAGGGTGGGCTAATGAAAAACTGTTTTTT. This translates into CASSLRAGWANEKLFF.

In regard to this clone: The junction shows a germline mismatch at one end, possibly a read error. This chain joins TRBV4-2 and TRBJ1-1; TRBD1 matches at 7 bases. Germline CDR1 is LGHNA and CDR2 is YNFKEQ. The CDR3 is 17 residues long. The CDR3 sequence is CAGSQDADRLLNTEAFF. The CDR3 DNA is TGTGCCGGCAGCCAAGATGCGGACAGGCTCCTGAACACTGAAGCTTTCTTT.

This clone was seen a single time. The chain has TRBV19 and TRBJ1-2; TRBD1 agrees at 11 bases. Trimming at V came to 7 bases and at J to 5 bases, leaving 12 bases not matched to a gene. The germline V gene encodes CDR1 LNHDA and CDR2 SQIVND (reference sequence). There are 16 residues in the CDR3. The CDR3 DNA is TGTGCCAGTATGGTGTCTCGGGACAGGGGGTTTTATGGCTACACCTTC. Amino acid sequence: CASMVSRDRGFYGYTF.

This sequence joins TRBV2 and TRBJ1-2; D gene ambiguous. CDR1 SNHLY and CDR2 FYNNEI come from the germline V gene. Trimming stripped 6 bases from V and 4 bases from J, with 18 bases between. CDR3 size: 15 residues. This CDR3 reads CASSPSRGVPYGYTF. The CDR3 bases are TGTGCCAGCAGCCCCTCGCGGGGAGTCCCCTATGGCTACACCTTC.

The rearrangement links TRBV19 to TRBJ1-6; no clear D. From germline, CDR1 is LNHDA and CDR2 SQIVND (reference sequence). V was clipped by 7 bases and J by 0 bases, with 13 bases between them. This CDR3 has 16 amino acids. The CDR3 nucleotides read TGTGCCAGTAATTTCGGCTGGAGCTCCTATAATTCACCCCTCCACTTT. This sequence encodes CASNFGWSSYNSPLHF.

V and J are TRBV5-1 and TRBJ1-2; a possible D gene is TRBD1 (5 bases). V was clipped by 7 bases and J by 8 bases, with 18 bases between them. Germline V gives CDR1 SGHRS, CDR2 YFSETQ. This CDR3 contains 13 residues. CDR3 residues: CASGPLGERGYTF. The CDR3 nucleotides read TGCGCCAGCGGGCCTTTAGGGGAACGCGGCTACACCTTC.

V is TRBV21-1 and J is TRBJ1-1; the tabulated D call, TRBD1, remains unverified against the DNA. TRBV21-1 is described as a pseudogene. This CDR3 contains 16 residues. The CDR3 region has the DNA TGTGCCAGCAGCAAAGTAGGACAGGGGAGGAGGACTGAAGCTTTCTTT. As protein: CASSKVGQGRRTEAFF.

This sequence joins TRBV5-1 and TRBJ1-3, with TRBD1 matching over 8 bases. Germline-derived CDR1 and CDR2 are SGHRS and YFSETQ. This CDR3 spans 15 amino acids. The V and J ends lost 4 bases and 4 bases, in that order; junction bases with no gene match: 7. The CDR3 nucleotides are TGCGCCAGCAGCCCGGCAGGGGGCCAGGGAAACACCATATATTTT. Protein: CASSPAGGQGNTIYF.